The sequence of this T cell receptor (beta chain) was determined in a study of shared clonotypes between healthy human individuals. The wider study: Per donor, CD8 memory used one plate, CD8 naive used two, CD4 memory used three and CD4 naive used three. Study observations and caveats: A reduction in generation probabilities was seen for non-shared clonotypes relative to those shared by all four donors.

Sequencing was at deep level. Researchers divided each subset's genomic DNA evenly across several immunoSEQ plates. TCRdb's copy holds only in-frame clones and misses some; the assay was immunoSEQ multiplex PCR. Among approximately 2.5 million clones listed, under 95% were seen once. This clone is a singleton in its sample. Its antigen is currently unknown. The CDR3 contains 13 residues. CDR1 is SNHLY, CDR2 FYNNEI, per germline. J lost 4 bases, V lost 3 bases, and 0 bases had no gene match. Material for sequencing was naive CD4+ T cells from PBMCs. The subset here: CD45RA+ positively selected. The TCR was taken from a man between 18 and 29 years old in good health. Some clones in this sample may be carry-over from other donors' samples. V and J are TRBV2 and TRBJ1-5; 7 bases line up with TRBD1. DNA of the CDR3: TGTGCCAGCAGTGAGACAGGGAATCAGCCCCAGCATTTT. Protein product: CASSETGNQPQHF.